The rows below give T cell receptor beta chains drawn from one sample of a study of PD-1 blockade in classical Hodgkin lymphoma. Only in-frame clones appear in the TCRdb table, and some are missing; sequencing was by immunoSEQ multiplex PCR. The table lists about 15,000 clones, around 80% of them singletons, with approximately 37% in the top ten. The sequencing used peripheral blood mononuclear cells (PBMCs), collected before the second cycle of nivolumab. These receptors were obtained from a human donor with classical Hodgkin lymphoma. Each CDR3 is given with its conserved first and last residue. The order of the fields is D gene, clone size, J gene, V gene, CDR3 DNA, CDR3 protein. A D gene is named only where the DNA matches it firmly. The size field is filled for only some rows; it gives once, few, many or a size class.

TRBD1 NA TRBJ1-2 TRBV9 TGTGCCAGCAGCACGATGGGAGGGGGCGGCTATGGCTACACCTTC CASSTMGGGGYGYTF
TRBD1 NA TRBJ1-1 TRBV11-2 TGTGCCAGCAGCTTAGTTGGGGGACAGGGCACTGAAGCTTTCTTT CASSLVGGQGTEAFF
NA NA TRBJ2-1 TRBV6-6 TGTGCCAGCAGTTACTCGGCCCTAAGCTCCTACAATGAGCAGTTCTTC CASSYSALSSYNEQFF
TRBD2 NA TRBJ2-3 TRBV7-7 TGTGCCAGCAGCCCACTAGCGGGAGGGCCATTAGGCACAGATACGCAGTATTTT CASSPLAGGPLGTDTQYF
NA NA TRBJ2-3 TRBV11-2 TGTGCCAGCAGCTTAGCGCACGGGGGAGGCAGAAATACGCAGTATTTT CASSLAHGGGRNTQYF
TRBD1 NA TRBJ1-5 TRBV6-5 TGTGCCAGCAGTCCCTCCCAGGGGGGACGTCAGCCCCAGCATTTT CASSPSQGGRQPQHF
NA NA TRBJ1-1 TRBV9 TGTGCCAGCAGCCGACGGGGGAGGGGGAACACTGAAGCTTTCTTT CASSRRGRGNTEAFF
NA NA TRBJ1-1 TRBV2 TGTGCCCGCCCCCCGGGGTGGAACACTGAAGCTTTCTTT CARPPGWNTEAFF
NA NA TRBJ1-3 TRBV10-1 TGCGCCAGCGGACAAGACTCTGGAAACACCATATATTTT CASGQDSGNTIYF
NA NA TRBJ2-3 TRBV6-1 TGTGCCAGCAGTGGGATTTACACAGATACGCAGTATTTT CASSGIYTDTQYF
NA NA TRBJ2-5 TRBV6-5 TGTGCCAGCAGTTCCCAGACGGCGGCACTAGAGACCCAGTACTTC CASSSQTAALETQYF
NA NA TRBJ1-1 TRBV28 TGTGCCAGCAGTTCCTCTAGTGAAGCTTTCTTT CASSSSSEAFF
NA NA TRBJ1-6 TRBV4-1 TGCGCCAGCAGCCAAGAATCGACAGGCCCAAATTCACCCCTCCACTTT CASSQESTGPNSPLHF
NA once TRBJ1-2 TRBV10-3 TGTGCCGCGTCTGAAGACTATGGCTACACCTTC CAASEDYGYTF
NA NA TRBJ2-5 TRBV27 TGTGCCAGCAGTCTCCTAGGGGAGACCCAGTACTTC CASSLLGETQYF
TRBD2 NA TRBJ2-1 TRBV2 TGTGCCAGCAGAGCCAAAGCGGGAGGGGTAGGCTATGAGCAGTTCTTC CASRAKAGGVGYEQFF
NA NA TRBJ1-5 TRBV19 TGTGCCAGTAGTAAGGGCGGGCTGGGCAATCAGCCCCAGCATTTT CASSKGGLGNQPQHF
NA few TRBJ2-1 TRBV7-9 TGTGCCAGCACCTTAGGACAGATGTACAATGAGCAGTTCTTC CASTLGQMYNEQFF